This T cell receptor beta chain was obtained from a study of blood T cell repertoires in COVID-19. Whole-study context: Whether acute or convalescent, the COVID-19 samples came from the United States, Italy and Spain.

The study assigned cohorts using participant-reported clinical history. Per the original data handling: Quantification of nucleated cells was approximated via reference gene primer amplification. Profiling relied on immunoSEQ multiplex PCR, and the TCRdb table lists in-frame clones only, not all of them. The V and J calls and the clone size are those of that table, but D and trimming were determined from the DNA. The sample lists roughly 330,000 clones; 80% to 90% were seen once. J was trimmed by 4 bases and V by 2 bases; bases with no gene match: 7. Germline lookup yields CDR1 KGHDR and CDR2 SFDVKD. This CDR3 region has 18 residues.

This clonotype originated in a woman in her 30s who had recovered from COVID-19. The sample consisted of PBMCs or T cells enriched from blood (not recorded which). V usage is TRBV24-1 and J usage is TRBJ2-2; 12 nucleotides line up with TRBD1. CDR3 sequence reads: CATSDSTGQGARTGELFF. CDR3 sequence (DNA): TGTGCCACCAGTGATTCCACGGGACAGGGGGCGCGCACCGGGGAGCTGTTTTTT.